A selection of T cell receptor beta chains follows, all from one sample in a study of blood T cell repertoires in COVID-19. Repertoires were generated with immunoSEQ multiplex PCR, while TCRdb's copy carries only in-frame clones and drops some. There are approximately 340,000 clones in the sample; over 80% occur only once, and 9.9% lies in the top ten. Sequenced: peripheral blood. These receptors were taken from a man younger than 45 with COVID-19, enrolled during active disease. Both conserved end residues are part of each CDR3. Each record gives: D gene, V gene, clone size, J gene, CDR3 DNA, CDR3 protein. The D gene is left open where the match is weak. Rows give clone size only sometimes, using once, few, many, or a class for an expanded clone.

D gene: TRBD1; V gene: TRBV4-3; clone size: -; J gene: TRBJ1-6; CDR3 DNA: TGCGCCAGCAGCCAAGATTTAGGGGACAGGGGTGGTTCACCCCTCCACTTT; CDR3 protein: CASSQDLGDRGGSPLHF
D gene: TRBD1; V gene: TRBV28; clone size: -; J gene: TRBJ1-2; CDR3 DNA: TGTGCCAGCAGGCAGGGGGGGACAGGGGATTTCGGTGGCTACACCTTC; CDR3 protein: CASRQGGTGDFGGYTF
D gene: -; V gene: TRBV7-9; clone size: -; J gene: TRBJ1-5; CDR3 DNA: TGTGCCAGCAGCTTGGGCTATAGCAATCAGCCCCAGCATTTT; CDR3 protein: CASSLGYSNQPQHF
D gene: -; V gene: TRBV11-2; clone size: -; J gene: TRBJ2-1; CDR3 DNA: TGTGCCAGCAGCTTAAGTAGCATCAATGAGCAGTTCTTC; CDR3 protein: CASSLSSINEQFF
D gene: -; V gene: TRBV6-5; clone size: once; J gene: TRBJ2-7; CDR3 DNA: TGTGCCAGCAGTATTGGACACGGAGCCTACGAGCAGTACTTC; CDR3 protein: CASSIGHGAYEQYF
D gene: -; V gene: TRBV7-3; clone size: -; J gene: TRBJ2-2; CDR3 DNA: TGTGCCAGCAGCTTCCCAGGGTCGGGGGAGCTGTTTTTT; CDR3 protein: CASSFPGSGELFF
D gene: TRBD1; V gene: TRBV2; clone size: few; J gene: TRBJ1-2; CDR3 DNA: TGTGCCAGCTCTAGGGGGCGGGATGGCTACACCTTC; CDR3 protein: CASSRGRDGYTF
D gene: -; V gene: TRBV3-1/TRBV3-2; clone size: -; J gene: TRBJ1-1; CDR3 DNA: TGTGCCAGCAGCCAAGACGGGTGGTACACTGAAGCTTTCTTT; CDR3 protein: CASSQDGWYTEAFF
D gene: TRBD1; V gene: TRBV6-5; clone size: -; J gene: TRBJ1-5; CDR3 DNA: TGTGCCAGCAGCGGACAGGCCTATAGCAATCAGCCCCAGCATTTT; CDR3 protein: CASSGQAYSNQPQHF
D gene: -; V gene: TRBV2; clone size: -; J gene: TRBJ1-5; CDR3 DNA: TGTGCCAGCAGGCGACAGACGCCCGATCAGCCCCAGCATTTT; CDR3 protein: CASRRQTPDQPQHF
D gene: TRBD1; V gene: TRBV18; clone size: -; J gene: TRBJ2-7; CDR3 DNA: TGTGCCAGCTCACCACCGGGGGCAGGGGGCGCGGGCGAGCAGTACTTC; CDR3 protein: CASSPPGAGGAGEQYF
D gene: -; V gene: TRBV9; clone size: -; J gene: TRBJ2-5; CDR3 DNA: TGTGCCAGCAGCGTAGGAGGTTTAGGGGCTAAGTACCAAGAGACCCAGTACTTC; CDR3 protein: CASSVGGLGAKYQETQYF
D gene: -; V gene: TRBV5-4; clone size: -; J gene: TRBJ1-3; CDR3 DNA: TGTGCCAGCAGCTCCGCCGCGGGGTCTGGAAACACCATATATTTT; CDR3 protein: CASSSAAGSGNTIYF
D gene: TRBD1; V gene: TRBV25-1; clone size: -; J gene: TRBJ1-5; CDR3 DNA: TGTGCCAGCATCCTCCAGGGACAGGGGATGCGCAATCAGCCCCAGCATTTT; CDR3 protein: CASILQGQGMRNQPQHF
D gene: TRBD2; V gene: TRBV27; clone size: -; J gene: TRBJ2-7; CDR3 DNA: TGTGCCAGCAGTTTACTAGCGGGGGGGAGTCGGGAGCAGTACTTC; CDR3 protein: CASSLLAGGSREQYF
D gene: TRBD1; V gene: TRBV5-1; clone size: -; J gene: TRBJ2-2; CDR3 DNA: TGCGCCAGCAGCCCCGGGACAGCGAACACCGGGGAGCTGTTTTTT; CDR3 protein: CASSPGTANTGELFF
D gene: TRBD2; V gene: TRBV11-1; clone size: few; J gene: TRBJ2-1; CDR3 DNA: TGTGCCAGCGACTTAGCGGGGGGGAGCTCCTACAATGAGCAGTTCTTC; CDR3 protein: CASDLAGGSSYNEQFF
D gene: -; V gene: TRBV12-5; clone size: -; J gene: TRBJ2-3; CDR3 DNA: TGTGCTAGTGGCCCAGGGTATGACACAGATACGCAGTATTTT; CDR3 protein: CASGPGYDTDTQYF
D gene: TRBD2; V gene: TRBV6-6; clone size: -; J gene: TRBJ2-7; CDR3 DNA: TGTGCCAGCGGGAGGGACGGCTCTTACTTC; CDR3 protein: CASGRDGSYF
D gene: TRBD1; V gene: TRBV15; clone size: -; J gene: TRBJ1-1; CDR3 DNA: TGTGCCACCAGCAGGGACAGGGGGGCCGAAGCTTTCTTT; CDR3 protein: CATSRDRGAEAFF
D gene: TRBD1; V gene: TRBV5-1; clone size: -; J gene: TRBJ1-5; CDR3 DNA: TGCGCCAGCAGCGCAGGGACAGGGCGAAATCAGCCCCAGCATTTT; CDR3 protein: CASSAGTGRNQPQHF
D gene: -; V gene: TRBV7-3; clone size: -; J gene: TRBJ1-4; CDR3 DNA: TGTGCCAGCAGCCCCCAGGGTTCAACTAATGAAAAACTGTTTTTT; CDR3 protein: CASSPQGSTNEKLFF
D gene: -; V gene: TRBV4-3; clone size: -; J gene: TRBJ1-2; CDR3 DNA: TGCGCCAGCAGCCAAGTGATAGCTATTCGCTATGGCTACACCTTC; CDR3 protein: CASSQVIAIRYGYTF
D gene: -; V gene: TRBV6-5; clone size: -; J gene: TRBJ1-6; CDR3 DNA: TGTGCCAGCAGTTACGGCAGGGGTGGGAGTAATTCACCCCTCCACTTT; CDR3 protein: CASSYGRGGSNSPLHF
D gene: TRBD1; V gene: TRBV6-6; clone size: -; J gene: TRBJ2-1; CDR3 DNA: TGTGCCAGCAGTTACCGGGACGGACAGGGGTACGAGCAGTTCTTC; CDR3 protein: CASSYRDGQGYEQFF
D gene: TRBD1; V gene: TRBV6-5; clone size: -; J gene: TRBJ1-4; CDR3 DNA: TGTGCCAGCAGTTTTACCGGGACAGGGTATGAAAAACTGTTTTTT; CDR3 protein: CASSFTGTGYEKLFF
D gene: TRBD1; V gene: TRBV27; clone size: -; J gene: TRBJ2-7; CDR3 DNA: TGTGCCAGCTCATCGGGGACAGGTTTGGGGGAGCAGTACTTC; CDR3 protein: CASSSGTGLGEQYF
D gene: TRBD1; V gene: TRBV4-1; clone size: -; J gene: TRBJ2-7; CDR3 DNA: TGCGCCAGCAGCCAAGCACCGGGACAGGGTACCTACGAGCAGTACTTC; CDR3 protein: CASSQAPGQGTYEQYF
D gene: TRBD1; V gene: TRBV2; clone size: -; J gene: TRBJ2-3; CDR3 DNA: TGTGCCAGCAGCCCGACGACAGGGGGCGCAGATACGCAGTATTTT; CDR3 protein: CASSPTTGGADTQYF
D gene: -; V gene: TRBV6-5; clone size: -; J gene: TRBJ1-1; CDR3 DNA: TGTGCCAGCAGCAGGGGGAACACTGAAGCTTTCTTT; CDR3 protein: CASSRGNTEAFF
D gene: -; V gene: TRBV4-3; clone size: -; J gene: TRBJ2-7; CDR3 DNA: TGCGCCAGCAGCCCGTTCCTTGCAGGGAACGAGCAGTACTTC; CDR3 protein: CASSPFLAGNEQYF
D gene: -; V gene: TRBV27; clone size: -; J gene: TRBJ2-5; CDR3 DNA: TGTGCCAGCAGTCGCAGGGTCGGAGAGACCCAGTACTTC; CDR3 protein: CASSRRVGETQYF
D gene: -; V gene: TRBV11-2; clone size: -; J gene: TRBJ2-5; CDR3 DNA: TGTGCCAGCAGCTTAGGAGTTTGGAGGGTCCGGGAGACCCAGTACTTC; CDR3 protein: CASSLGVWRVRETQYF
D gene: -; V gene: TRBV19; clone size: -; J gene: TRBJ2-6; CDR3 DNA: TGTGCCAGTAGTACGGGGTGGTGGGGTTCCACCGGGGCCAACGTCCTGACTTTC; CDR3 protein: CASSTGWWGSTGANVLTF
D gene: TRBD1; V gene: TRBV24-1; clone size: -; J gene: TRBJ2-3; CDR3 DNA: TGTGCCACCAGTGACCGAGGGGGCGCGGACACAGATACGCAGTATTTT; CDR3 protein: CATSDRGGADTDTQYF
D gene: TRBD2; V gene: TRBV5-4; clone size: -; J gene: TRBJ2-7; CDR3 DNA: TGTGCCAGCAGCTCTAGCGGGAGGGGGGAGCAGTACTTC; CDR3 protein: CASSSSGRGEQYF
D gene: -; V gene: TRBV4-2; clone size: few; J gene: TRBJ1-5; CDR3 DNA: TGTGCCAGCAGCCAAGATTCGAACGGGCAGCCCCAGCATTTT; CDR3 protein: CASSQDSNGQPQHF
D gene: TRBD1; V gene: TRBV14; clone size: -; J gene: TRBJ1-1; CDR3 DNA: TGTGCCAGCAGCCAAGATGACAGGGGGCAAGCTTTCTTT; CDR3 protein: CASSQDDRGQAFF